This T cell receptor (beta chain) was identified during a study of post-analysis software for immune sequencing data. Whole-study context: Included courses were relapsing-remitting and secondary progressive multiple sclerosis; progressive-relapsing multiple sclerosis was also included.

Remarks on this clonotype: Its antigen is still unknown.

V was cut by 3 bases and J by 8 bases, with 14 bases left in between. CDR3 length: 14 amino acids. Germline values: CDR1 LGHNA, CDR2 YSLEER. Included in the TCR beta cDNA libraries were unique molecular identifiers. The authors obtained about 520,000 cDNA molecules from around 0.96 to 9.9 million T cells. From the PCR reads, TCRdb called clonotypes with MiXCR, one entry per CDR3 protein. This table holds approximately 630,000 distinct CDR3 sequences, 59% found once. Findings and caveats of the study: A significant reduction in normalized Chao1 diversity was observed in multiple sclerosis patients versus controls. There were five TRBV segments more frequent in patients than controls, and TRBV5-6, TRBV5-1 and TRBV20-1 were among them.

This clonotype was obtained from a girl aged 2-9 years with multiple sclerosis. This chain links TRBV4-3 with TRBJ2-1; D is perhaps TRBD1 or TRBD2 (6 bases each). Input material: blood. CDR3 nucleotide sequence: TGCGCCAGCAGCCAGGGGGGCCCAAGCGATGAGCAGTTCTTC. Its protein product is CASSQGGPSDEQFF.